Listed below are T cell receptor beta chains from one sample, sequenced in a study of cytomegalovirus exposure and HLA in healthy donors. The method was immunoSEQ multiplex PCR; TCRdb's version includes in-frame clones alone and lacks a portion of them. The table shows tens of thousands of clones, with over 70% occurring only once. The sample was PBMCs. Receptors originate from a man between 40 and 49 years old in good health and CMV-seronegative. CDR3s include the opening cysteine and the closing phenylalanine or tryptophan. Each record gives: clone size, V gene, D gene, J gene, CDR3 DNA, CDR3 protein. A D gene is named only where the DNA matches it firmly. Clone size is stated in some rows and not others, as once, few, many or a class when expanded.

-	TRBV14	-	TRBJ1-1	TGTGCCAGCAGCCAAGACTCTGGAGTGGCGGAAGCTTTCTTT	CASSQDSGVAEAFF
-	TRBV7-9	-	TRBJ2-7	TGTGCCAGCAGCTTAAAGAGTCTAGACTCCTACGAGCAGTACTTC	CASSLKSLDSYEQYF
-	TRBV29-1	-	TRBJ2-3	TGCAGCCCTAACCCTAGCGACCCGGCCACAGATACGCAGTATTTT	CSPNPSDPATDTQYF
few	TRBV6-1	-	TRBJ2-1	TGTGCCAGCAGTAAGGGAACCCAGGGGTACAATGAGCAGTTCTTC	CASSKGTQGYNEQFF
-	TRBV7-9	-	TRBJ2-7	TGTGCCAGCAGCTTAGACAGGAGCTCCTACGAGCAGTACTTC	CASSLDRSSYEQYF
-	TRBV11-2	-	TRBJ1-5	TGTGCCAGCAGCTCCAACAATCAGCCCCAGCATTTT	CASSSNNQPQHF
-	TRBV7-9	TRBD1	TRBJ1-5	TGTGCCAGCAGCCCCCAACAGGGGAATCAGCCCCAGCATTTT	CASSPQQGNQPQHF
-	TRBV5-4	-	TRBJ2-3	TGTGCCAGCAGCTCTCCCTCGGGGGTCCACACAGATACGCAGTATTTT	CASSSPSGVHTDTQYF
-	TRBV5-1	TRBD1	TRBJ2-1	TGCGCCAGCGTTAAGGACAGGCTCACCTACAATGAGCAGTTCTTC	CASVKDRLTYNEQFF
-	TRBV7-9	-	TRBJ2-3	TGTGCCAGCAGCTTCGAAGGGGCCGGGGGAGATACGCAGTATTTT	CASSFEGAGGDTQYF
-	TRBV7-3	-	TRBJ2-2	TGTGCCAGCAGGCCCGCCCCCGCGAAAATCACGACTAGTGAGGGCACCGGGGAGCTGTTTTTT	CASRPAPAKITTSEGTGELFF
-	TRBV9	TRBD1	TRBJ2-5	TGTGCCAGCAGCTTCGGGACAGTGCAAGAGACCCAGTACTTC	CASSFGTVQETQYF
-	TRBV28	TRBD1	TRBJ2-7	TGTGCCAGCAGTTTAAGGGGACAGCCTGCCTACGAGCAGTACTTC	CASSLRGQPAYEQYF
-	TRBV6-5	TRBD1	TRBJ1-1	TGTGCCAGCAGACCTTGGACAGGCTGGGCTGAAGCTTTCTTT	CASRPWTGWAEAFF
-	TRBV7-9	-	TRBJ1-2	TGTGCCAGCAGCTTAGTAATCGGACATAACTATGGCTACACCTTC	CASSLVIGHNYGYTF
-	TRBV28	-	TRBJ2-3	TGTGCCAGCAGGATGGGCGGGGCCGCAGATACGCAGTATTTT	CASRMGGAADTQYF
-	TRBV7-2	-	TRBJ2-1	TGTGCCAGCAGCTCCCTAGGGGGACCCTACAATGAGCAGTTCTTC	CASSSLGGPYNEQFF
-	TRBV10-3	TRBD1	TRBJ2-7	TGTGCCATCCAAAGCGGACAGGGGGCCTACGAGCAGTACTTC	CAIQSGQGAYEQYF
few	TRBV6-1	-	TRBJ1-1	TGTGCCAGCAGTGAATATGAGCTTCGGAACACTGAAGCTTTCTTT	CASSEYELRNTEAFF
-	TRBV6-4	TRBD1	TRBJ1-4	TGTGCCAGCAGTGAGACAGGGGATCATGAAAAACTGTTTTTT	CASSETGDHEKLFF
once	TRBV11-1	TRBD2	TRBJ2-1	TGTGCCAGCAGCTCGCTTTTAGCGGGAGGCCCTCGGGGGGGGGAGCAGTTCTTC	CASSSLLAGGPRGGEQFF
-	TRBV27	TRBD1	TRBJ2-5	TGTGCCAGCAGTTGGCGACAGGGGGGCATCACAGAGACCCAGTACTTC	CASSWRQGGITETQYF
few	TRBV7-9	-	TRBJ2-6	TGTGCCAGCGCCTATTCTGGGGCCAACGTCCTGACTTTC	CASAYSGANVLTF
few	TRBV6-1	-	TRBJ1-3	TGTGCCAGCAGTGATCGGGGTGGAAACACCATATATTTT	CASSDRGGNTIYF
-	TRBV19	TRBD1	TRBJ1-3	TGTGCCAGTAGTCCTCCGGGACAGAGAAACACCATATATTTT	CASSPPGQRNTIYF
-	TRBV28	-	TRBJ1-4	TGTGCCAGCAGTTTCCTTCCCGGGTTTACAACTAATGAAAAACTGTTTTTT	CASSFLPGFTTNEKLFF
-	TRBV30	TRBD2	TRBJ2-7	TGTGCCTGGAGGACTAGCGGGAGTTATTCGGGCGAGCAGTACTTC	CAWRTSGSYSGEQYF